This T cell receptor beta chain appears in the sequencing data of a study of beta chain features in type 1 diabetes. This CDR3 region has 16 residues. V dropped 0 bases and J dropped 6 bases, with 18 bases sitting between them. CDR1 and CDR2 (germline): LGHNA, YSLEER. The study reverse transcribed the entire isolated RNA, so it sequenced expressed TCRB transcripts. TCRdb keeps only in-frame clones here, not all; method: immunoSEQ multiplex PCR. The sample carries about 450,000 clones, roughly an eighth recorded once. This receptor was obtained from a woman aged 18 to 35 in good health. This sequence joins TRBV4-3 and TRBJ2-7, with D possibly called TRBD1 or TRBD2 (5 bases each). Sequenced input: naive CD4+ T cells from blood. The chain's CDR3 is CASSQDNGVGRVEQYV. The CDR3 bases are TGCGCCAGCAGCCAAGATAACGGGGTGGGCAGGGTCGAGCAGTACGTC.